Listed below are T cell receptor beta chains from one sample, sequenced in a study of T cell responses to AZD1222 COVID-19 vaccine. TCRdb's copy holds only in-frame clones and misses some; the assay was immunoSEQ multiplex PCR. Among about 120,000 clones listed, more than 85% were seen once. The specimen comprised peripheral blood, sampled 28 days after the second AZD1222 dose. These receptors all stem from an adult who received the AZD1222 COVID-19 vaccine. CDR3s include the opening cysteine and the closing phenylalanine or tryptophan. A D gene is named only where the DNA matches it firmly. Size values are once, few and many counts, or a class for expanded clones, and some rows have none.

TRBV5-6	NA	NA	TRBJ2-3	12	CASSLQTDTQYF
TRBV5-6	NA	NA	TRBJ1-3	11	CASSYQGPIYF
TRBV12-3/TRBV12-4	NA	once	TRBJ2-7	11	CASSLLDEQYF
TRBV11-1	NA	many	TRBJ2-1	16	CASSLGGRSPLVEQFF
TRBV7-9	NA	NA	TRBJ1-1	13	CASSLTENTEAFF
TRBV11-2	TRBD1	NA	TRBJ1-1	18	CASTRQGAAVVSNTEAFF
TRBV6-2/TRBV6-3	TRBD1	NA	TRBJ1-1	16	CASRYLSGDRGTEAFF
TRBV19	NA	NA	TRBJ2-2	13	CASSIGMNGELFF
TRBV11-3	TRBD1	NA	TRBJ1-1	15	CASSSRRGQRTEAFF
TRBV5-3	NA	NA	TRBJ2-5	13	CARSRSRGKTQYF
TRBV18	NA	NA	TRBJ1-1	15	CASSPREDMNTEAFF
TRBV7-2	TRBD2	NA	TRBJ2-5	14	CASSAGLAEETQYF
TRBV30	NA	NA	TRBJ2-5	13	CASSLVSRETQYF
TRBV5-1	NA	NA	TRBJ1-2	16	CASSLARGPRDYGYTF
TRBV29-1	TRBD1	NA	TRBJ2-7	13	CSVRQGLGYEQYF
TRBV7-8	NA	NA	TRBJ1-1	15	CASSPPNELLGEAFF